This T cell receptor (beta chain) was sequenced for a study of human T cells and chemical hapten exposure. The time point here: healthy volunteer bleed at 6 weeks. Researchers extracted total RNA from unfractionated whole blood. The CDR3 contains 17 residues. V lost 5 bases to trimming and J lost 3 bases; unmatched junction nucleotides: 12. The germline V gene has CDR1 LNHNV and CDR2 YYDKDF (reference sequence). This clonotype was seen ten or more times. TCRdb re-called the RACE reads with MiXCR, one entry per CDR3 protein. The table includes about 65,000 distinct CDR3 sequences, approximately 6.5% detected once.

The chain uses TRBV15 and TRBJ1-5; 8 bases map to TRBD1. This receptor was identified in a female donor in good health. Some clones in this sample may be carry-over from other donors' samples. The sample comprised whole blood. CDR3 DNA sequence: TGTGCCACCAGCCCAGAGGCCGGGACAGGCCCCAATCAGCCCCAGCATTTT. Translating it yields CATSPEAGTGPNQPQHF.